These T cell receptor beta chains were read from a single sample in a study of T cell responses to AZD1222 COVID-19 vaccine. This table comes from immunoSEQ multiplex PCR, and its TCRdb copy is limited to in-frame clones, with some not included. Seen here are roughly 140,000 clones, about 92% observed once, and the top ten hold under 2%. The source was peripheral blood, collected on day 0 of AZD1222 vaccination. Receptors were obtained from an adult in good health. The CDR3 runs from the conserved cysteine through the conserved F or W. D genes are given only for firm matches. Where a row states a size, it is once, few, many or the class of an expanded clone; other rows omit it.

j_gene	d_gene	v_gene	abundance	CDR3nt	CDR3aa
TRBJ2-2	-	TRBV7-9	-	TGTGCCAGCAGCTTATCGCGGGGACCGAACACCGGGGAGCTGTTTTTT	CASSLSRGPNTGELFF
TRBJ2-5	-	TRBV7-2	-	TGTGCCAGCAGTAACCCTCAGGGAGAGACCCAGTACTTC	CASSNPQGETQYF
TRBJ2-3	TRBD2	TRBV7-6	-	TGTGCCAGCAGCTTGGGACGACTAGCGGGGACAGATACGCAGTATTTT	CASSLGRLAGTDTQYF
TRBJ1-1	TRBD1	TRBV7-3	-	TGTGCCAGCAGCACCCAGGGGGCCTCTGAAGCTTTCTTT	CASSTQGASEAFF
TRBJ1-4	TRBD1	TRBV3-1/TRBV3-2	-	TGTGCCAGCAGCCCTTCCCGGGACAGGGGATGGGGGTCGGTCAGGGAAAAACTGTTTTTT	CASSPSRDRGWGSVREKLFF
TRBJ2-6	-	TRBV7-9	-	TGTGCCAGCAGCTTAGCCACCCCGCCCTCTGGGGCCAACGTCCTGACTTTC	CASSLATPPSGANVLTF
TRBJ1-2	TRBD1	TRBV2	-	TGTGCCAGCAACGGACAGGCTCTTGACTATGGCTACACCTTC	CASNGQALDYGYTF
TRBJ1-1	TRBD1	TRBV5-1	-	TGCGCCAGCAATGGACAGGGGAACACTGAAGCTTTCTTT	CASNGQGNTEAFF
TRBJ1-2	-	TRBV18	-	TGTGCCAGCTCACCGTCCGGTGACTATGGCTACACCTTC	CASSPSGDYGYTF
TRBJ2-7	-	TRBV28	few	TGTGCCAGCAAGTCGGGCTTCTTCAACTCCTACGAGCAGTACTTC	CASKSGFFNSYEQYF
TRBJ1-3	-	TRBV7-8	-	TGTGCCAGCAGCTCCGACGGACCCTCTGGAAACACCATATATTTT	CASSSDGPSGNTIYF
TRBJ2-1	-	TRBV6-4	-	TGTGCCAGCAGGACCAAGGCGGGACTCCACGAGCCTACGTACAATGAGCAGTTCTTC	CASRTKAGLHEPTYNEQFF
TRBJ1-2	-	TRBV18	-	TGTGCCAGCTCACCAAATGGGGGGTATGGCTACACCTTC	CASSPNGGYGYTF
TRBJ2-7	-	TRBV6-5	-	TGTGCCAGCAGTTACAAGTTGGGGGACTACGAGCAGTACTTC	CASSYKLGDYEQYF
TRBJ1-2	-	TRBV29-1	-	TGCAGCGTGCTCCCGGGTGGCTATGGCTACACCTTC	CSVLPGGYGYTF
TRBJ2-5	TRBD1	TRBV9	-	TGTGCCAGCAGCCAGGGGTGGGGACAGGGTAACCAAGAGACCCAGTACTTC	CASSQGWGQGNQETQYF
TRBJ1-5	-	TRBV28	-	TGTGCCAGCAGATACAGGGAAGTAGGCAATCAGCCCCAGCATTTT	CASRYREVGNQPQHF
TRBJ1-1	-	TRBV18	-	TGTGCCAGCTCACAATCAGGGGACACTGAAGCTTTCTTT	CASSQSGDTEAFF
TRBJ1-1	TRBD1	TRBV5-4	-	TGTGCCAGCAGCTTGGACAGGGGGGACACTGAAGCTTTCTTT	CASSLDRGDTEAFF
TRBJ1-4	-	TRBV3-1/TRBV3-2	-	TGTGCCAGCAGCCAAGCGGAGGGGAGTGGAAAACTGTTTTTT	CASSQAEGSGKLFF
TRBJ1-1	-	TRBV3-1/TRBV3-2	-	TGTGCCAGCAGGCATACCTCCGGGACGAACACTGAAGCTTTCTTT	CASRHTSGTNTEAFF
TRBJ2-5	-	TRBV27	-	TGTGCCAGCAGTTTTTGGGGGCCCCAAGAGACCCAGTACTTC	CASSFWGPQETQYF
TRBJ2-7	-	TRBV9	-	TGTGCCAGCAGCGGACTGAGCTCCTACGAGCAGTACTTC	CASSGLSSYEQYF
TRBJ1-2	-	TRBV2	-	TGTGCCCGGGACGGTGACTATGGCTACACCTTC	CARDGDYGYTF
TRBJ1-1	-	TRBV12-5	-	TGTGCTAGTGGTTTGGTACGGGGGACGAAGATGAACACTGAAGCTTTCTTT	CASGLVRGTKMNTEAFF
TRBJ1-6	-	TRBV6-1	-	TGTGCCAGCAGTGAATCTAGTCATTCACCCCTCCACTTT	CASSESSHSPLHF
TRBJ1-4	-	TRBV7-9	-	TGTGCCAGCAGCCGTCAAGGGGGGGATGAAAAACTGTTTTTT	CASSRQGGDEKLFF
TRBJ1-1	-	TRBV10-2	-	TGCGCCAGCAGTGAATCCCCCCGACAGGTGAACACTGAAGCTTTCTTT	CASSESPRQVNTEAFF
TRBJ1-2	-	TRBV2	-	TGTGCCAGCAGTGAATTGGCGAACAGGGCCGGCTTC	CASSELANRAGF
TRBJ1-2	-	TRBV7-9	-	TGTGCCAGCAGCTTGGACTCTGGCTACACCTTC	CASSLDSGYTF
TRBJ2-7	TRBD1	TRBV7-9	-	TGTGCCAGCAGCTTAGGGCAGGGGGCCTACGAGCAGTACTTC	CASSLGQGAYEQYF
TRBJ2-3	-	TRBV5-4	-	TGTGCCAGCAGCTTGGCGGGGGCGGGCACAGATACGCAGTATTTT	CASSLAGAGTDTQYF
TRBJ1-2	-	TRBV9	-	TGTGCCAGCAGCGTATACGGGGGTGGCTACACCTTC	CASSVYGGGYTF
TRBJ2-1	-	TRBV27	-	TGTGCCAGCAGTGCTGGCTACCGCGGCAATGAGCAGTTCTTC	CASSAGYRGNEQFF
TRBJ1-1	-	TRBV6-5	-	TGTGCCAGCAGTTACATCATCCAGGGGAACACTGAAGCTTTCTTT	CASSYIIQGNTEAFF
TRBJ2-1	TRBD2	TRBV5-1	-	TGCGCCAGCAGCTCCGGGACTAGCGACTACAATGAGCAGTTCTTC	CASSSGTSDYNEQFF
TRBJ1-4	TRBD1	TRBV30	-	TGTGCCTGGAACCCGCTAAGGGGGCGCCCTGCGGAACTGTTTTTT	CAWNPLRGRPAELFF
TRBJ1-1	-	TRBV7-7	-	TGTGCTAGCAGCTTAGAAGAATCCGCTGAAGCTTTCTTT	CASSLEESAEAFF
TRBJ1-5	TRBD1	TRBV9	-	TGTGCCAGCAGCCGGACAGGGGACAATCAGCCCCAGCATTTT	CASSRTGDNQPQHF
TRBJ1-2	-	TRBV18	once	TGTGCCAGCTCACCACCGAACGCCAGAGTGGCAGGCTTTAACTATGGCTACACCTTC	CASSPPNARVAGFNYGYTF